The present T cell receptor (beta chain) was sequenced within a study of OX40 agonist ivuxolimab in advanced cancers. Broadly, across the study: Ivuxolimab, which targeted the costimulatory receptor OX40 (CD134), was an agonistic, fully human IgG2 monoclonal antibody. Of the approximately 54 dose-escalation patients, hepatocellular carcinoma was present in approximately 20, melanoma in approximately 15, renal cell carcinoma in 9 and head and neck cancer in 9. Intravenous ivuxolimab was administered to patients every 2 weeks at six dose levels: 0.01, 0.1, 0.3, 1.5, 3 and 10 mg/kg. Prior anti-PD-1, anti-PD-L1 or anti-CTLA-4 therapy was permitted, and checkpoint inhibitors had been received by 40% to 50% of dose-escalation patients. The monotherapy dose-escalation portion (N of about 50 patients) of the phase I ivuxolimab trial is reported in the paper. Peripheral TCRbeta sequencing was intended to test whether TCR sequence diversity was altered and clonal T-cell expansion was caused by ivuxolimab. The dose-escalation cohort was around 84% male with a mean age of approximately 60 years, ranging from roughly 20 to 80. Three dose-escalation patients achieved partial responses, one with hepatocellular carcinoma and two with cutaneous melanoma. General conclusions and limits of the study: Clonal expansion of both CD4+ and CD8+ blood T cells was observed from baseline to week 6 at doses 0.1 to 3.0 mg/kg. After ivuxolimab, CD8+ T cells had more expanded clones than CD4+ T cells on average. Low levels of normalized T-cell clonal expansion were also seen in some patients who did not respond. Which antigens the clonally expanded peripheral T cells were specific for was not determined. Partial responders in the 0.1-3.0 mg/kg groups had among the lowest normalized peripheral clonal expansion, especially among CD8+ T cells.

Patients with a history of autoimmune disease or receiving systemic immunosuppression were excluded from the trial. Peripheral blood for TCR sequencing was drawn from every dose cohort at baseline, at cycle 4 day 1 and at cycle 7 day 1. The samples were taken from a phase I, first-in-human, multicenter, open-label dose-escalation trial of ivuxolimab. Adults with locally advanced or metastatic melanoma, renal cell carcinoma, hepatocellular carcinoma or head and neck squamous cell carcinoma were enrolled in the trial. Before TCR sequencing, CD4+ and CD8+ T cells were separately sorted from peripheral blood. For sequencing of the TCRbeta CDR3 region, genomic DNA was extracted from the sorted cells. TCRbeta CDR3 regions were sequenced using the immunoSEQ Assay. The clones in this table, taken by TCRdb from immuneACCESS, are in-frame only. Not every clone is retained; where verified, under half of the shortfall comes from an unresolved V gene, and the cause of the rest is unknown. The sample table shows about 53,000 clones, and roughly nine tenths are seen once. The leading ten clones occupy 11% of the sample.

Sequences SNHLY (CDR1) and FYNNEI (CDR2) are obtained from the germline V gene. The CDR3 spans 14 residues, from the cysteine through the phenylalanine. The read is trimmed to its CDR3 DNA, 42 bases read in frame from base 1. Germline trimming amounts to 6 bases on V and 7 bases on J, with 10 as the count of junction bases outside the gene matches. A remark on this clone: What this receptor recognizes is not known. No base-level quality is on record; no much larger clone is a single base apart.

The material sequenced was CD4+ or CD8+ T cells sorted from blood, taken in a trial of the OX40 agonist ivuxolimab. The TCR sequence derives from an adult with an advanced solid tumor such as melanoma, head and neck, liver or kidney cancer. Rearrangement joined TRBV2 to TRBJ2-7; 9 central nucleotides agree with TRBD2. CDR3 protein: CASSQLAGKLEQYF. The sequence in DNA is TGTGCCAGCAGCCAGCTAGCGGGAAAATTGGAGCAGTACTTC.